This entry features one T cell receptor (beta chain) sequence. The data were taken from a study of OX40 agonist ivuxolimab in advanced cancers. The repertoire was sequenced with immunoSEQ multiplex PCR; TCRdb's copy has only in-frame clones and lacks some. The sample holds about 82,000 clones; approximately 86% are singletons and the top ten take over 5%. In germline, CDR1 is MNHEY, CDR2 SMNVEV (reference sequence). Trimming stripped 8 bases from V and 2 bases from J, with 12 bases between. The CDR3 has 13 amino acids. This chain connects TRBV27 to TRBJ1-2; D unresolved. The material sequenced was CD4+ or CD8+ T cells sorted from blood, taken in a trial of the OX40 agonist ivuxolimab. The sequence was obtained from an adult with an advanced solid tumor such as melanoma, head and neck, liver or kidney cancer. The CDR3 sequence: CASGPFRNYGYTF. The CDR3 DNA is TGTGCCAGCGGACCCTTTCGGAACTATGGCTACACCTTC.